Listed below are T cell receptor beta chains from one sample, sequenced in a study of T cell responses to AZD1222 COVID-19 vaccine. Produced via immunoSEQ multiplex PCR; TCRdb's table is partial and in-frame only. Seen here are 150,000 to 180,000 clones, roughly nine tenths observed once, and the top ten hold roughly 7%. This sample comprised peripheral blood, obtained after recovery from COVID-19. These receptors came from an adult who had recovered from COVID-19. Each CDR3 is given with its conserved first and last residue. The D gene is left open where the match is weak. Some rows have no size entry. The others give once, few or many, or a class for an expanded clone.

V	J	size	D	DNA	CDR3
TRBV29-1	TRBJ1-2	NA	NA	TGCAGCGTTGAAGATCGTCAGTACGGCTACACCTTC	CSVEDRQYGYTF
TRBV7-2	TRBJ2-3	once	NA	TGTGCCAGCAGCTTAGATTTCGGGAGCACAGATACGCAGTATTTT	CASSLDFGSTDTQYF
TRBV29-1	TRBJ2-7	few	NA	TGCAGCGTCCAAAGCGGCCCCTACGAGCAGTACTTC	CSVQSGPYEQYF
TRBV7-9	TRBJ2-5	NA	TRBD1	TGTGCCAGCAGCTACCCGGCCCCGGACAGGGGTCTTTTGGAGACCCAGTACTTC	CASSYPAPDRGLLETQYF
TRBV12-3/TRBV12-4	TRBJ1-2	once	NA	TGTGCCAGCAGTCCCGGGTTTAACTATGGCTACACCTTC	CASSPGFNYGYTF
TRBV2	TRBJ1-4	NA	TRBD1	TGTGCCAGCAGTGCGGGACAGGGGCTTAATGAAAAACTGTTTTTT	CASSAGQGLNEKLFF
TRBV7-6	TRBJ1-5	NA	NA	TGTGCCAGCAGCCAAGACGTGGGGAATCAGCCCCAGCATTTT	CASSQDVGNQPQHF
TRBV6-2/TRBV6-3	TRBJ2-4	NA	TRBD1	TGTGCCAGCAGCCGGGACAGGGGCATTAACATTCAGTACTTC	CASSRDRGINIQYF
TRBV9	TRBJ1-2	NA	TRBD1	TGTGCCAGCAGCGTAGTCGACAGGGGGTGGAATGGCTACACCTTC	CASSVVDRGWNGYTF
TRBV2	TRBJ2-7	once	NA	TGTGCCGGGCATTTTGGGCCCCCCTACGAGCAGTACTTC	CAGHFGPPYEQYF
TRBV27	TRBJ2-5	NA	TRBD2	TGTGCCAGCAGTTTCTTTCCCGGGACTAGGGAGACCCAGTACTTC	CASSFFPGTRETQYF
TRBV5-1	TRBJ1-2	NA	TRBD1	TGCGCCAGCAGCTGGTCTGATACGGACAGGGACGACTATGGCTACACCTTC	CASSWSDTDRDDYGYTF
TRBV19	TRBJ2-6	few	TRBD1	TGTGCCAGTAGTGTCTACAGGGGTGGTGGGGCCAACGTCCTGACTTTC	CASSVYRGGGANVLTF
TRBV13	TRBJ2-7	NA	NA	TGTGCCAGCAGCTTAGGGACAAACTACGAGCAGTACTTC	CASSLGTNYEQYF
TRBV11-3	TRBJ2-3	once	NA	TGTGCCAGCAGCCGTTTAAGGGGCGAAGATACGCAGTATTTT	CASSRLRGEDTQYF
TRBV10-3	TRBJ2-3	NA	NA	TGTGCCATCAGTCAGCCGACCACTAGCACAGATACGCAGTATTTT	CAISQPTTSTDTQYF
TRBV5-4	TRBJ1-1	NA	NA	TGTGCCAGCAGCTTGGAAACAGGGCGTCTTACTGAAGCTTTCTTT	CASSLETGRLTEAFF
TRBV19	TRBJ1-2	NA	TRBD1	TGTGCCAGTAGTTATGGACAGGGTCCTACTGGCTACACCTTC	CASSYGQGPTGYTF
TRBV6-2/TRBV6-3	TRBJ1-5	NA	NA	TGTGCCAGCAGCCTGCGGACTCATAGCTTATCAAATCAGCCCCAGCATTTT	CASSLRTHSLSNQPQHF
TRBV11-2	TRBJ1-1	NA	NA	TGTGCCAGCACCTTCCCTACGCTTGGCACTGAAGCTTTCTTT	CASTFPTLGTEAFF
TRBV5-5	TRBJ1-5	NA	TRBD1	TGTGCCAGCAGCCTGACAGGGGGCGATCAGCCCCAGCATTTT	CASSLTGGDQPQHF
TRBV12-5	TRBJ2-1	NA	NA	TGTGCTAGTGGTTTGGAGAGGCAGGGAGGCAATGAGCAGTTCTTC	CASGLERQGGNEQFF
TRBV7-9	TRBJ1-5	NA	NA	TGTGCCAGCAGCCCCGGGACATTAAATCAGCCCCAGCATTTT	CASSPGTLNQPQHF
TRBV5-4	TRBJ1-2	NA	NA	TGTGCCAGCAGCTTGGACAGCTATGGCTACACCTTC	CASSLDSYGYTF
TRBV28	TRBJ1-1	once	NA	TGTGCCAGCAGTTTAGAATACGGTGAAGCTTTCTTT	CASSLEYGEAFF
TRBV19	TRBJ1-4	once	NA	TGTGCCAGTAGTACCAGGGGCGAAAAACTGTTTTTT	CASSTRGEKLFF
TRBV4-2	TRBJ1-6	NA	TRBD1	TGTGCCAGCAGCCAAGGGGACAGGGACAACGATTCACCCCTCCACTTT	CASSQGDRDNDSPLHF
TRBV6-6	TRBJ2-7	NA	NA	TGTGCCAGCAGCTTGCCGTTACTAGAGGTGGGGGAGCAGTACTTC	CASSLPLLEVGEQYF
TRBV2	TRBJ2-7	NA	NA	TGTGCCAGCAGTGACGTGCCAACACCCACCTACGAGCAGTACTTC	CASSDVPTPTYEQYF
TRBV9	TRBJ2-6	NA	NA	TGTGCCAGCAGCAGGATCTCTGGGGCCAACGTCCTGACTTTC	CASSRISGANVLTF
TRBV7-3	TRBJ2-3	NA	NA	TGTGCCAGCAGCTCCTTAGCGGCCCCCACAGATACGCAGTATTTT	CASSSLAAPTDTQYF
TRBV11-2	TRBJ2-1	NA	NA	TGTGCCAGCAGCTTAGGACATTACAATGAGCAGTTCTTC	CASSLGHYNEQFF